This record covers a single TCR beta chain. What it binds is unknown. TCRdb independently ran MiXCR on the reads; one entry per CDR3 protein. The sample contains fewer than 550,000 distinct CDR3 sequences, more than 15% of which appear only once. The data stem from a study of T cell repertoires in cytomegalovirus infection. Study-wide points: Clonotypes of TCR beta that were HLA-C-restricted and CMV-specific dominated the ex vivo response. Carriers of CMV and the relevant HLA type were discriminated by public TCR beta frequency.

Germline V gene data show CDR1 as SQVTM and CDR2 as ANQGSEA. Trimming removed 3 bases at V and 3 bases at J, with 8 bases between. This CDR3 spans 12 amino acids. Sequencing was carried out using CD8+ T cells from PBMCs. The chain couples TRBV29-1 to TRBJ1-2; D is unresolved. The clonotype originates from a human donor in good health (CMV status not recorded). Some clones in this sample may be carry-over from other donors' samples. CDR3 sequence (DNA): TGCAGCGTTGATGAGGGATACTATGGCTACACCTTC. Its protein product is CSVDEGYYGYTF.